The subject of this entry is one TCR beta chain. The PCR made use of 60 Vbeta and 13 Jbeta primers. Only in-frame clones appear in the TCRdb table, and some are missing; sequencing was by immunoSEQ multiplex PCR. The sample totals approximately 110,000 clones. These data belong to a study of cytomegalovirus exposure and HLA in healthy donors. Trimming removed 2 bases from V and 0 bases from J, with 5 bases in between. The CDR3 has 15 amino acids. The germline V gene has CDR1 KGHSH and CDR2 LQKENI. Sequencing was carried out using PBMCs. The TCR was taken from a man between 50 and 59 years old in good health and CMV-seronegative. The V gene is TRBV18, the J gene TRBJ2-6; no definite D call. In DNA form, the CDR3 reads TGTGCCAGCTCACCAACTTACTCTGGGGCCAACGTCCTGACTTTC. This sequence encodes CASSPTYSGANVLTF. Full variable domain (outside the CDR3, taken from reference TRBV18 and TRBJ2-6): NAGVMQNPRHLVRRRGQEARLRCSPMKGHSHVYWYRQLPEEGLKFMVYLQKENIIDESGMPKERFSAEFPKEGPSILRIQQVVRGDSAAYFCASSPTYSGANVLTFGAGSRLTVL.